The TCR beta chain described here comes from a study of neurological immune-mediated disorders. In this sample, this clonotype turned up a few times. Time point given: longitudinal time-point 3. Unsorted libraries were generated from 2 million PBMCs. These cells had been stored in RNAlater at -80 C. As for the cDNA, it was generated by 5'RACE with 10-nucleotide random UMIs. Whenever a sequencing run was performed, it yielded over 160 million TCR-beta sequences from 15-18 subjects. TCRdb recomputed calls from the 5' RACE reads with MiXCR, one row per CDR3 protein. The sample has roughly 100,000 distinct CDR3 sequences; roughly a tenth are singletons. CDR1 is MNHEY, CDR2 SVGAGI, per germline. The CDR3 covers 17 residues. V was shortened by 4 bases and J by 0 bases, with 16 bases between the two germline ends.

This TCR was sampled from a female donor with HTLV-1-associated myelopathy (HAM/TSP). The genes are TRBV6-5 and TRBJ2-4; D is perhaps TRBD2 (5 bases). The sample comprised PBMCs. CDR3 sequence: CASSSPMAGLAKNIQYF. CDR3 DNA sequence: TGTGCCAGCAGTTCTCCGATGGCCGGACTAGCCAAAAACATTCAGTACTTC.